The 11 T cell receptor beta chains listed next were all sequenced from one sample in a study of cytomegalovirus exposure and HLA in healthy donors. With 60 Vbeta and 13 Jbeta primers, the PCR was carried out. Profiled with immunoSEQ multiplex PCR; TCRdb holds only in-frame clones, not every one. The table shows some 120,000 clones, with approximately 80% occurring only once. The sequenced material came from PBMCs. These receptors came from a man in his thirties or forties in good health and CMV-seronegative.

V and J are TRBV9 and TRBJ1-1; TRBD1 might be the D (5 bases). The CDR3 spans 12 residues. Trimming pared 3 bases from V and 6 bases from J, leaving 9 bases between. Germline CDR1 SGDLS, CDR2 YYNGEE. The CDR3 spells CASSAGGAEAFF. The CDR3 region has the DNA TGTGCCAGCAGCGCGGGGGGGGCTGAAGCTTTCTTT.

The chain combines TRBV27 with TRBJ2-2; no firm D call. This CDR3 contains 13 residues. The V gene lost 3 bases and the J gene lost 1 base, with 3 bases spanning the gap. Germline CDR1 reads MNHEY; CDR2 reads SMNVEV (reference sequence). CDR3 protein: CASSFMNTGELFF. The CDR3 nucleotides are TGTGCCAGCAGTTTCATGAACACCGGGGAGCTGTTTTTT.

V is TRBV27 and J is TRBJ2-1, with D perhaps matching TRBD2 (5 bases). There are 15 residues in the CDR3. Trimming removed 6 bases from V and 8 bases from J, with 20 bases in between. Per the germline V gene, CDR1 is MNHEY and CDR2 is SMNVEV (reference sequence). This CDR3 reads CASSSRDPWADEQFF. CDR3 coding DNA: TGTGCCAGCAGCTCTCGGGATCCCTGGGCCGATGAGCAGTTCTTC.

The genes are TRBV7-9 and TRBJ2-1; 9 nucleotides align to TRBD2. The CDR3 length is 15 residues. Germline V lookup: CDR1 SEHNR, CDR2 FQNEAQ (reference sequence). V was pared by 5 bases and J by 5 bases, with 7 bases of the junction left unmatched. CDR3: CASSQLAGFHNEQFF. The CDR3 bases are TGTGCCAGCAGCCAACTAGCGGGCTTCCACAATGAGCAGTTCTTC.

The J gene is TRBJ1-2, the V gene TRBV7-9, with TRBD1 identical over 7 bases. Germline assignment: CDR1 SEHNR and CDR2 FQNEAQ (reference sequence). The CDR3 has 14 residues. With V trimmed by 7 bases and J by 2 bases, 7 bases remained unmatched. The CDR3: CASTQTGVNYGYTF. In DNA, the CDR3 is TGTGCCAGCACACAAACAGGGGTAAACTATGGCTACACCTTC. Full variable domain (missing parts from reference TRBV7-9 and TRBJ1-2): DTGVSQNPRHKITKRGQNVTFRCDPISEHNRLYWYRQTLGQGPEFLTYFQNEAQLEKSRLLSDRFSAERPKGSFSTLEIQRTEQGDSAMYLCASTQTGVNYGYTFGSGTRLTVV.

This clone appeared a single time. The V call is TRBV27, the J call TRBJ2-7; 8 bases line up with TRBD1. Per germline, CDR1 MNHEY and CDR2 SMNVEV (reference sequence). V lost 6 bases to trimming and J lost 7 bases; unmatched junction nucleotides: 17. This CDR3 comprises 16 residues. The DNA for the CDR3 is TGTGCCAGCAGGACAGGGGTTATTTCGGGAGTGGGGGAGCAGTACTTC. Amino acid sequence: CASRTGVISGVGEQYF.

This clone occurred a few times. The rearrangement uses TRBV6-6 and TRBJ2-7; possibly TRBD2 for D (6 bases). From germline, CDR1 is MNHNY and CDR2 SVGAGI (reference sequence). Trimming removed 4 bases from V and 7 bases from J, with 14 bases in between. CDR3 length: 13 residues. The CDR3 DNA reads TGTGCCAGCAGTTCGGGGACTTATGATGAGCAGTACTTC. This gives the protein CASSSGTYDEQYF.

This clone appeared a few times. The chain employs TRBV27 and TRBJ2-3, with 9 nucleotides matching TRBD2. This CDR3 contains 16 residues. V gave up 2 bases and J gave up 7 bases; unmatched junction bases: 10. Germline values: CDR1 MNHEY, CDR2 SMNVEV (reference sequence). The CDR3 DNA reads TGTGCCAGCAGTTTAAGAAGCGCGGGAGGGCTCTATACGCAGTATTTT. It is translated as CASSLRSAGGLYTQYF.

This chain links TRBV30 with TRBJ1-1; D perhaps matches TRBD1 (5 bases). The germline CDR1 and CDR2 sequences are GTSNPN and SVGIG (reference sequence). The CDR3 is made up of 15 amino acids. Trimming took off 0 bases at V and 1 base at J, with 12 bases between the two ends. The chain's CDR3 is CAWSVVWQGNTEAFF. Here the CDR3 DNA reads TGTGCCTGGAGTGTAGTATGGCAGGGGAACACTGAAGCTTTCTTT.

This chain joins TRBV27 and TRBJ1-2, with a tentative D call TRBD1 (6 bases). Germline assignment: CDR1 MNHEY and CDR2 SMNVEV (reference sequence). V lost 6 bases and J 1 base, leaving 18 bases between the germline ends. The CDR3 covers 16 residues. The CDR3 DNA is TGTGCCAGCAGACAAGCGGGGGCGATCCTTAACTATGGCTACACCTTC. Protein product: CASRQAGAILNYGYTF.

The chain employs TRBV19 and TRBJ1-3; D is unclear. Germline CDR1 reads LNHDA; CDR2 reads SQIVND (reference sequence). CDR3 size: 17 residues. Deletions cut 3 bases from V and 0 bases from J, with 15 bases between. The CDR3 DNA reads TGTGCCAGTAGTATCCGGGTAGGAAAAGCCTCTGGAAACACCATATATTTT. Protein sequence: CASSIRVGKASGNTIYF. Looking up the rest from reference TRBV19 and TRBJ1-3 gives the full variable domain: DGGITQSPKYLFRKEGQNVTLSCEQNLNHDAMYWYRQDPGQGLRLIYYSQIVNDFQKGDIAEGYSVSREKKESFPLTVTSAQKNPTAFYLCASSIRVGKASGNTIYFGEGSWLTVV.